This entry lists 6 T cell receptor beta chains sequenced from one sample in a study of T cells in localized non-small cell lung cancer. The data were produced by immunoSEQ multiplex PCR, yet TCRdb's version contains in-frame clones alone and is incomplete. The sample contains tens of thousands of clones, roughly 84% of which appear only once. The source material was peripheral blood, sampled before any cancer treatment. The receptors stem from a female donor older than 55 with stage I lung adenocarcinoma.

This chain links TRBV11-2 with TRBJ2-7; 8 bases line up with TRBD2. CDR1 is SGHAT and CDR2 is FQNNGV in the germline V gene. Losses at the gene ends were 0 bases for V and 0 bases for J; bases not matched to a gene: 7. This CDR3 is 17 amino acids long. In nucleotides, the CDR3 is TGTGCCAGCAGCTTAGATTTCGGACTAGCCGGCTCCTACGAGCAGTACTTC. Translation: CASSLDFGLAGSYEQYF.

The DNA for the CDR3 is TGTGCCAGCAGCGTAGTTCCTGACGCGAACACCGGGGAGCTGTTTTTT. Translating gives CASSVVPDANTGELFF. This chain uses TRBV9 with TRBJ2-2; no definite D call. V lost 0 bases, J lost 0 bases, and 9 bases lay in between. CDR3 length: 16 residues. Germline-derived CDR1 and CDR2 are SGDLS and YYNGEE.

This rearrangement joins TRBV5-1 to TRBJ2-6; possibly TRBD2 for D (5 bases). V was pared by 3 bases and J by 5 bases, with 12 bases between. CDR3 size: 15 residues. Germline loops: CDR1 SGHRS, CDR2 YFSETQ. In DNA form, the CDR3 reads TGCGCCAGCAGCTGGGCCTCGGGAAGGGCCAACGTCCTGACTTTC. This translates into CASSWASGRANVLTF.

The chain recombines TRBV7-2 with TRBJ2-7; TRBD1 matches 9 bases. The germline CDR1 and CDR2 sequences are SGHTA and FQGNSA. The V segment lost 5 bases and the J segment 2 bases; nucleotides outside the gene matches: 4. This CDR3 is 14 amino acids long. The DNA for the CDR3 is TGTGCCAGCAGCCAGGGACAGGGACCCTACGAGCAGTACTTC. Translated, it gives CASSQGQGPYEQYF.

This rearrangement joins TRBV11-2 to TRBJ1-2; D is perhaps TRBD1 (5 bases). CDR1 is SGHAT and CDR2 is FQNNGV in the germline V gene. This CDR3 contains 17 residues. The V end was cut by 2 bases, the J end by 1 base, with 17 bases between. CDR3 nucleotides: TGTGCCAGCAGCTTAAACGGGGGAGGGGCGAGTAACTATGGCTACACCTTC. It encodes CASSLNGGGASNYGYTF.

V usage is TRBV9 and J usage is TRBJ1-3; 9 nucleotides match TRBD1. This CDR3 is built from 14 residues. Germline V gives CDR1 SGDLS, CDR2 YYNGEE. With V trimmed by 4 bases and J by 7 bases, 6 bases remained unmatched. CDR3 loop: CASSPTGGINTIYF. The CDR3 nucleotides read TGTGCCAGCAGCCCGACAGGGGGGATCAACACCATATATTTT.